This TCR beta chain was sequenced in a study of T cell clonality in common variable immunodeficiency. Broader study findings: TCRbeta clonality was increased in CVID versus healthy controls.

Equal genomic DNA amounts from CVID and control samples were sequenced. Here immunoSEQ multiplex PCR was the method, and the copy in TCRdb shows in-frame clones only, minus some. Observed are about 39,000 clones, no singletons, with the top ten taking approximately 2.8%. V dropped 6 bases and J dropped 7; count of bases not matched to a gene: 5. CDR1 and CDR2 from the germline V gene are MNHEY and SVGEGT. The CDR3 runs to 15 residues. Most patients and controls had Caucasian heritage. There are many counts of this clone. Its antigen remains unidentified. The CDR3 end is not reached by the read, which stops 3 residues before it; the germline J gene fills it in.

Material: peripheral blood mononuclear cells. This sequence originates from a person aged 18 to 69 in good health. The chain carries TRBV6-2 or TRBV6-3 and TRBJ2-1; 14 bases fit TRBD2. CDR3 DNA (partial): TGTGCCAGCAGCCAGACTAGCGGGAGGGCAAATGAG. Translating it yields CASSQTSGRANE. The whole CDR3 protein reads CASSQTSGRANEQFF.